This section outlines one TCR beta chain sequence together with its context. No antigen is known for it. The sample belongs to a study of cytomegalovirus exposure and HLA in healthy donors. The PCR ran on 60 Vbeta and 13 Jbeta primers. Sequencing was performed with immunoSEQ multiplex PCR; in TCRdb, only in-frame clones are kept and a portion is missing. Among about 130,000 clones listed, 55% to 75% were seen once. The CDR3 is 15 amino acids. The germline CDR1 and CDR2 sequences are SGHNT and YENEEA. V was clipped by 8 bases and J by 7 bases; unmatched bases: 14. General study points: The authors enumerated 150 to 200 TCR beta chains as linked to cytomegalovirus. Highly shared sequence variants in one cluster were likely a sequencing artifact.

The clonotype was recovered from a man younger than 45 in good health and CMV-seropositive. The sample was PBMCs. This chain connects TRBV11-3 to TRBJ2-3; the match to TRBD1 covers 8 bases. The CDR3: CASVIDRGTGNTQYF. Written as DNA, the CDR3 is TGTGCCAGCGTGATCGACAGGGGCACAGGAAATACGCAGTATTTT.